This TCR beta chain was sequenced for a study of cytomegalovirus exposure and HLA in healthy donors. Study-level background: Approximately 170 million T cells yielded some 120 million unique TCR beta sequences in earlier analysis. About 85 million unique TCR sequences came from HLA-typed donors in an early release. Regarding the study as a whole: An analysis done earlier found most TCR beta V segments productive about 87% or about 30% of the time. Among donors in an Asian-associated ancestry cluster, a later analysis reportedly found fewer N-insertions than the roughly 650-donor mean.

PCR amplification relied on 60 Vbeta primers (plus 13 Jbeta primers). Clones were sequenced by immunoSEQ multiplex PCR, and TCRdb holds only the in-frame ones, with some missing. This table has some 130,000 clones, around three quarters appearing once. This CDR3 has 15 amino acids. The germline CDR1 and CDR2 sequences are MNHNS and SASEGT. Trimming pared 0 bases from V and 1 base from J, leaving 7 bases between. With regard to this clone: The antigen is undetermined.

The TCR comes from a man aged 25-40 years in good health. Sample: PBMCs. The J gene is TRBJ2-1, the V gene TRBV6-1; the D gene is possibly TRBD2 (6 bases). CDR3 amino acids: CASSEAGGSYNEQFF. The CDR3 nucleotides are TGTGCCAGCAGTGAAGCTGGAGGGTCCTACAATGAGCAGTTCTTC.